This TCR beta chain was sequenced in a study of cytomegalovirus exposure and HLA in healthy donors. About the study: Later analysis reported that the 110 or so validation repertoires shared the platform of the roughly 630 first-cohort repertoires. Whole-study results and caveats: The investigators catalogued 150 or so TCR beta chains as cytomegalovirus-associated. A few CMV-associated chains proved CMV antigen-specific in vitro. The classifier reportedly diagnosed cytomegalovirus status with high specificity and sensitivity.

Repertoires were generated with immunoSEQ multiplex PCR, while TCRdb's copy carries only in-frame clones and drops some. The sample shows 160,000 or so clones, around nine tenths of them seen only once. This clone was observed a single time. Antigen specificity is unknown. Germline V gene sequence: CDR1 LNHNV, CDR2 YYDKDF (reference sequence). The V end lost 8 bases, the J end lost 5 bases, and 18 bases lay between the germline ends. This CDR3 spans 14 amino acids. This TCR was sampled from a woman aged 25 to 39 in good health and CMV-seronegative. The sequenced material came from PBMCs. The chain recombines TRBV15 with TRBJ2-5; tentatively, D is TRBD2 (6 bases). CDR3 in amino acids: CATSRDSPRETQYF. As DNA, the CDR3 is TGTGCCACCTCTAGGGACTCCCCCCGGGAGACCCAGTACTTC.